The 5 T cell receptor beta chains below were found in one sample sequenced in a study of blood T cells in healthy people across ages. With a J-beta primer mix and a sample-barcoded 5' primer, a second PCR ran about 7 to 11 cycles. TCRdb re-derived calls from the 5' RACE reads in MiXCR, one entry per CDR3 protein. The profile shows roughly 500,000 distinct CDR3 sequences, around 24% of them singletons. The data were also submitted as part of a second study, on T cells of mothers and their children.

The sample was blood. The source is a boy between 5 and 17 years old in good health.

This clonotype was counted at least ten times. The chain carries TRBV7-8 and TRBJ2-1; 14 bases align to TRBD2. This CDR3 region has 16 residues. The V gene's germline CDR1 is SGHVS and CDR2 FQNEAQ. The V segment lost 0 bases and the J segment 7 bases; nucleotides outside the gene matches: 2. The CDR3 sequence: CASSLAGLAGVNEQFF. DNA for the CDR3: TGTGCCAGCAGCTTAGCGGGACTAGCGGGGGTTAATGAGCAGTTCTTC.

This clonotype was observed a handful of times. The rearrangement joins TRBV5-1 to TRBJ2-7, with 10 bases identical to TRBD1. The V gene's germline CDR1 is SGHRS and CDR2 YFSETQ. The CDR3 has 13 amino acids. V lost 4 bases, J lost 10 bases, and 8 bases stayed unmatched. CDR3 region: CASSRGQGLPQYF. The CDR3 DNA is TGCGCCAGCAGCAGGGGACAGGGGCTTCCTCAGTACTTC.

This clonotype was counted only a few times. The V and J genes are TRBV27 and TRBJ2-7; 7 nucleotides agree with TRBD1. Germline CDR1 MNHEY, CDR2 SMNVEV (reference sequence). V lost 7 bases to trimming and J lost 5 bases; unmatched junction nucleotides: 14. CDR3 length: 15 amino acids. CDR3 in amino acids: CASTRQGTQLDEQYF. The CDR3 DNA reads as TGTGCCAGCACTCGACAGGGCACGCAGCTGGACGAGCAGTACTTC.

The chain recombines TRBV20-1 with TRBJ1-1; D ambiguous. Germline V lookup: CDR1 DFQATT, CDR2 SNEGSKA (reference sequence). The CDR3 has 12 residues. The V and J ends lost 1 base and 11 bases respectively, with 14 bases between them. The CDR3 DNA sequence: TGCAGTGCTAGAGCCCTGGCTTGGGAGGCTTTCTTT. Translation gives CSARALAWEAFF.

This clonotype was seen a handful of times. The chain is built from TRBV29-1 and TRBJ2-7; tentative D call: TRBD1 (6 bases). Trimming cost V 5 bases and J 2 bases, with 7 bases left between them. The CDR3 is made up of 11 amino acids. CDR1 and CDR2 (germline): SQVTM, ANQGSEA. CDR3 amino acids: CSVRDTYEQYF. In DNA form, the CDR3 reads TGCAGCGTTCGGGACACCTACGAGCAGTACTTC.